This T cell receptor (beta chain) was observed in a study of T cell repertoires in cytomegalovirus infection. This CDR3 spans 18 amino acids. CDR1 SGHVT and CDR2 SQSDAQ come from the germline V gene. Via MiXCR, TCRdb re-called the reads, giving one row per CDR3 protein. Here the sample spans approximately 120,000 distinct CDR3 sequences, approximately 30% being singletons. As to this clonotype: The antigen is unknown. One end of the junction is discordant with germline, which a read error may explain.

The starting material was CD8+ T cells from cultured PBMCs, obtained from culture after CMV antigen stimulation. The origin of this receptor is a human donor in good health (CMV status not recorded). Some clones in this sample may be carry-over from other donors' samples. The chain recombines TRBV7-4 with TRBJ1-6; tentatively, D is TRBD1 (5 bases). This CDR3 is CTSSGPRDPLKNNSPLHF. The DNA for the CDR3 is TGTACCAGCAGCGGACCCAGGGATCCCCTAAAAAATAATTCACCCCTCCACTTT.